Listed below are T cell receptor beta chains from one sample, sequenced in a study of T cell responses to AZD1222 COVID-19 vaccine. Profiled with immunoSEQ multiplex PCR; TCRdb holds only in-frame clones, not every one. The sample consists of around 140,000 clones, just under 95% of them appearing once. The specimen was peripheral blood, collected on day 0 of AZD1222 vaccination. The receptor set was obtained from an adult in good health. Both conserved end residues are trimmed from each CDR3.

V	J	CDR3
TRBV7-9	TRBJ1-1	ASSFPGGGRNTEAF
TRBV14	TRBJ1-5	ASSQDWRQPQH
TRBV7-9	TRBJ1-3	ASSLNRGRGSPGNTIY
TRBV6-5	TRBJ1-3	ASRVGNTIY
TRBV6-4	TRBJ1-1	ASSVGGGAWDTEAF
TRBV18	TRBJ1-1	ASSPPQGTEAF
TRBV5-8	TRBJ2-3	ASSLGYRTTDTQY
TRBV7-2	TRBJ1-1	ASSLDPLDTEAF
TRBV2	TRBJ1-1	ASSEREYTEAF
TRBV5-4	TRBJ2-1	AIRDRGLNEQF
TRBV28	TRBJ1-6	ASSRQGLSSNSPLH
TRBV20-1	TRBJ2-2	SAIGTGELF
TRBV5-8	TRBJ2-1	ASIHGLSSGSDEQF
TRBV19	TRBJ2-1	ASSIPYNEQF